Below are 27 T cell receptor beta chains sequenced from a single sample in a study of cytomegalovirus exposure and HLA in healthy donors. With 60 Vbeta and 13 Jbeta primers, the PCR was carried out. Produced via immunoSEQ multiplex PCR; TCRdb's table is partial and in-frame only. The sample yields 150,000 to 200,000 clones, 80% to 90% seen once. Sequenced: PBMCs. The source is a woman in her 50s in good health and CMV-seronegative.

The rearrangement links TRBV6-1 to TRBJ1-4, with 10 nucleotides matching TRBD1. Per the germline V gene, CDR1 is MNHNS and CDR2 is SASEGT. V lost 7 bases, J lost 7 bases, and 6 bases stayed unmatched. The CDR3 extends over 14 amino acids. DNA of the CDR3: TGTGCCAGCACCCTAGGACAGGGGGTTGAAAAACTGTTTTTT. Its protein is CASTLGQGVEKLFF.

The chain links TRBV11-2 to TRBJ2-7; a possible D gene is TRBD1 (5 bases). The germline V and J ends were trimmed by 0 bases and 9 bases, with 6 bases remaining between them. The CDR3 is 11 amino acids. Germline V gene lookup returns CDR1 SGHAT and CDR2 FQNNGV. The DNA for the CDR3 is TGTGCCAGCAGCTTAGAGACAGCGCAGTACTTC. Protein sequence: CASSLETAQYF.

The V and J genes are TRBV28 and TRBJ1-4; no clear D gene. V was clipped by 1 base and J by 7 bases, with 13 bases between them. The germline V gene encodes CDR1 MDHEN and CDR2 SYDVKM. CDR3 length: 15 residues. For the CDR3, the DNA is TGTGCCAGCAGTTTATACGGGGTAATGCCTGAAAAACTGTTTTTT. As protein: CASSLYGVMPEKLFF.

The chain combines TRBV19 with TRBJ1-5, with D maybe TRBD1 (6 bases). V gave up 6 bases and J gave up 4 bases, with 16 bases separating them. The V gene's germline CDR1 is LNHDA and CDR2 SQIVND (reference sequence). The CDR3 is 15 amino acids. CDR3 nucleotide sequence: TGTGCCAGTAGACCCCAAGGGACAAATAATCAGCCCCAGCATTTT. This translates into CASRPQGTNNQPQHF. The complete variable domain, with remaining parts taken from reference TRBV19 and TRBJ1-5, reads DGGITQSPKYLFRKEGQNVTLSCEQNLNHDAMYWYRQDPGQGLRLIYYSQIVNDFQKGDIAEGYSVSREKKESFPLTVTSAQKNPTAFYLCASRPQGTNNQPQHFGDGTRLSIL.

This chain uses TRBV28 with TRBJ2-5; the D gene is possibly TRBD1 (6 bases). Germline CDR1 is MDHEN and CDR2 is SYDVKM. V lost 4 bases and J 5 bases, leaving 17 bases between the germline ends. The CDR3 has 15 amino acids. The CDR3, as DNA: TGTGCCAGCAGTTCCACCCGGACAGTAAAGGAGACCCAGTACTTC. It encodes CASSSTRTVKETQYF.

In the case of this clone: The same CDR3 also results from other DNA sequences found in this sample. The chain is built from TRBV28 and TRBJ2-5; D is undetermined. This CDR3 is built from 16 residues. Germline V gives CDR1 MDHEN, CDR2 SYDVKM. Trimming pared 4 bases from V and 0 bases from J, leaving 15 bases between. CDR3 region: CASSSQTHQYQETQYF. The CDR3, as DNA: TGTGCCAGCAGTTCCCAGACACACCAATACCAAGAGACCCAGTACTTC.

The chain links TRBV19 to TRBJ1-2, with a tentative D call TRBD1 (6 bases). Germline V gene sequence: CDR1 LNHDA, CDR2 SQIVND (reference sequence). V was clipped by 9 bases and J by 7 bases, with 15 bases between them. The CDR3 is 12 residues long. The CDR3 loop is CASLQGLGGYTF. Written as DNA, the CDR3 is TGTGCCAGCCTGCAGGGGCTAGGTGGCTACACCTTC.

The rearrangement uses TRBV7-2 and TRBJ1-2; tentatively, D is TRBD1 (5 bases). Germline V CDR1 and CDR2: SGHTA, FQGNSA. There are 16 residues in the CDR3. Trimming stripped 5 bases from V and 2 bases from J, with 18 bases between. CDR3 DNA: TGTGCCAGCAGCCCTACCACGACAGCGTCCAACTATGGCTACACCTTC. Protein product: CASSPTTTASNYGYTF.

This chain links TRBV28 with TRBJ2-3; the D is unclear. The CDR3 contains 13 residues. The V end was cut by 4 bases, the J end by 7 bases, with 12 bases between. Germline loops: CDR1 MDHEN, CDR2 SYDVKM. This CDR3 is CASSSPDTNTQYF. The DNA of the CDR3 is TGTGCCAGCAGTTCACCCGATACAAATACGCAGTATTTT.

The V and J genes are TRBV19 and TRBJ1-1, with 12 bases that match TRBD1. There are 16 residues in the CDR3. Germline CDR1 reads LNHDA; CDR2 reads SQIVND (reference sequence). Trimming removed 5 bases from V and 5 bases from J; junction bases left unmatched: 9. The CDR3 DNA reads TGTGCCAGTAGTCCCCGGGACAGGGGGCGGGAAACTGAAGCTTTCTTT. Translated, it gives CASSPRDRGRETEAFF. The variable domain in full, completed from reference TRBV19 and TRBJ1-1, reads DGGITQSPKYLFRKEGQNVTLSCEQNLNHDAMYWYRQDPGQGLRLIYYSQIVNDFQKGDIAEGYSVSREKKESFPLTVTSAQKNPTAFYLCASSPRDRGRETEAFFGQGTRLTVV.

The chain couples TRBV13 to TRBJ2-5; no reliable D call. The J call may be incorrect, as the DNA end agrees better with TRBJ2-7. In germline, CDR1 is PRHDT, CDR2 FYEKMQ (reference sequence). The CDR3 extends over 12 amino acids. CDR3 in DNA: TGTGCCAGCAGCTTTAAGATCTACGAGCAGTACTTC. It specifies CASSFKIYEQYF.

The chain combines TRBV19 with TRBJ1-5; 8 bases fit TRBD1. CDR3 length: 13 amino acids. Trimming removed 5 bases from V and 6 bases from J; junction bases left unmatched: 3. From germline, CDR1 is LNHDA and CDR2 SQIVND (reference sequence). The CDR3 loop reads CASSGQGTQPQHF. As DNA, the CDR3 is TGTGCCAGTAGTGGACAGGGTACTCAGCCCCAGCATTTT. Complete variable domain (other parts from reference TRBV19 and TRBJ1-5): DGGITQSPKYLFRKEGQNVTLSCEQNLNHDAMYWYRQDPGQGLRLIYYSQIVNDFQKGDIAEGYSVSREKKESFPLTVTSAQKNPTAFYLCASSGQGTQPQHFGDGTRLSIL.

Here the CDR3 reads CASSLRDRGRDEQFF. The CDR3 DNA reads TGTGCCAGCAGTCTCCGGGACAGGGGCCGGGATGAGCAGTTCTTC. The V and J genes are TRBV27 and TRBJ2-1; 10 nucleotides match TRBD1. Germline CDR1 reads MNHEY; CDR2 reads SMNVEV (reference sequence). The CDR3 length is 15 residues. The ends lost 5 bases at V and 8 bases at J; junction bases unmatched: 9.

The chain links TRBV15 to TRBJ2-2, with TRBD1 identical over 9 bases. In germline, CDR1 is LNHNV, CDR2 YYDKDF (reference sequence). The ends lost 1 base at V and 5 bases at J; junction bases unmatched: 5. CDR3 length equals 16 residues. The CDR3 sequence: CATSRGRTGVTGELFF. DNA of the CDR3: TGTGCCACCAGCAGAGGGAGGACAGGGGTGACCGGGGAGCTGTTTTTT.

This clone was detected only once. The rearrangement uses TRBV5-4 and TRBJ2-1; 7 bases are shared with TRBD2. CDR1 is SGHNT and CDR2 is YYREEE in the germline V gene (reference sequence). The CDR3 is made up of 17 amino acids. The J segment lost 2 bases and the V segment lost 7 bases, leaving 15 bases of the junction unmatched. CDR3 in amino acids: CASRTGRGRTTYNEQFF. In DNA form, the CDR3 reads TGTGCCAGCCGAACCGGCCGCGGGAGAACCACCTACAATGAGCAGTTCTTC. The complete variable domain, with remaining parts taken from reference TRBV5-4 and TRBJ2-1, reads ETGVTQSPTHLIKTRGQQVTLRCSSQSGHNTVSWYQQALGQGPQFIFQYYREEENGRGNFPPRFSGLQFPNYSSELNVNALELDDSALYLCASRTGRGRTTYNEQFFGPGTRLTVL.

The chain uses TRBV19 and TRBJ1-1, with 11 bases aligning to TRBD1. Germline V gives CDR1 LNHDA, CDR2 SQIVND (reference sequence). The V and J ends lost 3 bases and 4 bases, in that order; junction bases with no gene match: 1. The length of the CDR3 is 14 residues. The CDR3 DNA follows: TGTGCCAGTAGTATGGGACAGGGGGTCACTGAAGCTTTCTTT. Translating it yields CASSMGQGVTEAFF.

Notes on this clone: The junction shows a germline mismatch at one end, possibly a read error. The chain combines TRBV7-2 with TRBJ1-1; 7 nucleotides line up with TRBD1. Germline CDR1 reads SGHTA; CDR2 reads FQGNSA. The CDR3 totals 13 residues. In nucleotides, the CDR3 is TGTGCCAGCAGGACTCCCGGGACAGACTCTTTCCTTTTT. The encoded protein is CASRTPGTDSFLF.

DNA for the CDR3: TGTGCCAGCAGCTTAAGAGACAGGGGGATTAACTATGGCTACACCTTC. As protein: CASSLRDRGINYGYTF. V usage is TRBV5-6 and J usage is TRBJ1-2; 9 nucleotides align to TRBD1. V lost 2 bases, J lost 1 base, and 6 bases stayed unmatched. The CDR3 sequence is 16 residues long. CDR1 and CDR2 (germline): SGHDT, YYEEEE.

This rearrangement joins TRBV29-1 to TRBJ1-3; the D is unclear. Trimming stripped 8 bases from V and 0 bases from J, with 14 bases between. The CDR3 consists of 14 residues. Germline assignment: CDR1 SQVTM and CDR2 ANQGSEA. The CDR3 spells CSIILQSSGNTIYF. In DNA form, the CDR3 reads TGCAGCATCATTTTACAGAGCTCTGGAAACACCATATATTTT.

This rearrangement joins TRBV9 to TRBJ1-4; D perhaps matches TRBD1 (5 bases). The CDR3 is made up of 15 amino acids. Germline lookup yields CDR1 SGDLS and CDR2 YYNGEE. Trimming left V 3 bases short and J 8 bases short, with 17 bases between. For the CDR3, the DNA is TGTGCCAGCAGCGCTATGTCGGGGGGGAACGAAAAACTGTTTTTT. This gives the protein CASSAMSGGNEKLFF.

The rearrangement links TRBV5-6 to TRBJ1-1; no reliable D call. V lost 4 bases and J 1 base, leaving 20 bases between the germline ends. The CDR3 spans 17 residues. Germline V CDR1 and CDR2: SGHDT, YYEEEE. The CDR3 region has the DNA TGTGCCAGCAGCCTGCAGGAGGGTGCGAGGAGGAACACTGAAGCTTTCTTT. As protein: CASSLQEGARRNTEAFF. Full variable domain (outside the CDR3, taken from reference TRBV5-6 and TRBJ1-1): DAGVTQSPTHLIKTRGQQVTLRCSPKSGHDTVSWYQQALGQGPQFIFQYYEEEERQRGNFPDRFSGHQFPNYSSELNVNALLLGDSALYLCASSLQEGARRNTEAFFGQGTRLTVV.

The sample holds a few counts of this clone. This chain links TRBV27 with TRBJ2-7; possibly TRBD1 for D (6 bases). The CDR3 sequence is 16 residues long. V was pared by 5 bases and J by 5 bases, with 22 bases between. Germline values: CDR1 MNHEY, CDR2 SMNVEV (reference sequence). The CDR3 here is CASSLTEWTRGHEQYF. The CDR3, as DNA: TGTGCCAGCAGTCTTACGGAGTGGACCAGGGGCCACGAGCAGTACTTC.

The CDR3 DNA follows: TGTGCCAGTAGTATAGAGGCGGGACAGGGGGCCAACGTCCTGACTTTC. Protein: CASSIEAGQGANVLTF. The rearrangement joins TRBV19 to TRBJ2-6; perhaps TRBD1 as D (7 bases). V lost 0 bases and J 4 bases, leaving 10 bases between the germline ends. From germline, CDR1 is LNHDA and CDR2 SQIVND (reference sequence). The CDR3 is made up of 16 amino acids.

The chain uses TRBV4-3 and TRBJ2-5; 12 positions match TRBD2. Germline values: CDR1 LGHNA, CDR2 YSLEER. CDR3 length equals 17 residues. Trimming cost V 1 base and J 5 bases; bases outside gene matches: 8. CDR3 residues: CASSQGGLAGGPETQYF. In DNA form, the CDR3 reads TGCGCCAGCAGCCAAGGCGGCCTAGCGGGGGGGCCGGAGACCCAGTACTTC.

J is TRBJ2-7 and V is TRBV6-1; D gene uncertain. The CDR3 has 15 residues. Trimming left V 4 bases short and J 9 bases short, with 22 bases between. Looked up from germline, CDR1 is MNHNS and CDR2 is SASEGT. The DNA of the CDR3 is TGTGCCAGCAGTGCGCCTGGGCAGGCCCTGTTCGGGCAGTACTTC. Encoded protein: CASSAPGQALFGQYF.

The rearrangement links TRBV9 to TRBJ1-1; TRBD1 might be the D (6 bases). CDR1 SGDLS and CDR2 YYNGEE come from the germline V gene. Deletions cut 9 bases from V and 0 bases from J, with 12 bases between. This CDR3 has 13 amino acids. The CDR3, as DNA: TGTGCCACGTCGACAGGCATGAACACTGAAGCTTTCTTT. This sequence encodes CATSTGMNTEAFF.

This clone was seen a single time. The rearrangement joins TRBV12-5 to TRBJ1-1, with D possibly being TRBD1 (5 bases). Trimming cost V 8 bases and J 1 base, with 14 bases left between them. The CDR3 is 14 amino acids. Per germline, CDR1 LGHNT and CDR2 FRNRAP. DNA for the CDR3: TGTGCTAGTTCACACGGGGGGGAGAACACTGAAGCTTTCTTT. This encodes CASSHGGENTEAFF.